These 31 T cell receptor beta chains share one sample of origin, sequenced in a study of T cells in Graves' hyperthyroidism and ophthalmopathy. Authors of the study amplified TCR beta CDR3 regions from RNA transcripts. First-round RT-PCR targeting the TCR CDR3 was performed with the HTBI primer set. TCRdb ran MiXCR on the multiplex PCR reads and lists one entry per CDR3 protein. The table includes under 650,000 distinct CDR3 sequences, 15% to 20% detected once. The sample was blood. Receptors originate from a woman in her 30s with Graves' hyperthyroidism.

The chain is built from TRBV3-2 and TRBJ2-4; the table calls TRBD1, which could not be checked here. TRBV3-2 is flagged as a pseudogene. This CDR3 is 14 amino acids long. The CDR3 reads CAFWTVITKNIQYF. CDR3 nucleotide sequence: TGTGCCTTCTGGACAGTAATAACCAAAAACATTCAGTACTTC.

This clonotype was recorded at least ten times. The rearrangement uses TRBV29-1 and TRBJ2-1; 7 bases line up with TRBD2. Trimming at V came to 3 bases and at J to 0 bases, leaving 14 bases not matched to a gene. The CDR3 has 18 amino acids. Germline assignment: CDR1 SQVTM and CDR2 ANQGSEA. DNA of the CDR3: TGCAGCGTTGAGGGGCCTAGCGGAGACCCAAGCTCCTACAATGAGCAGTTCTTC. Translated, it gives CSVEGPSGDPSSYNEQFF.

The table lists this clonotype with many counts. The chain carries TRBV2 and TRBJ2-7; D is undetermined. Germline V gene data show CDR1 as SNHLY and CDR2 as FYNNEI. This CDR3 contains 11 residues. V shed 6 bases and J shed 6 bases, with 9 bases lying between them. CDR3 sequence reads: CASRLLGEQYF. Written as DNA, the CDR3 is TGTGCCAGCAGGCTACTGGGCGAGCAGTACTTC.

This clonotype occurred many times. The rearrangement uses TRBV7-8 and TRBJ2-3; tentatively, D is TRBD2 (7 bases). The V gene's germline CDR1 is SGHVS and CDR2 FQNEAQ. V lost 1 base to trimming and J lost 0 bases, with 11 bases between them. The CDR3 is made up of 16 amino acids. Here the CDR3 reads CASSLVGGASTDTQYF. The CDR3 DNA is TGTGCCAGCAGCTTAGTGGGGGGGGCTAGCACAGATACGCAGTATTTT.

The rearrangement uses TRBV19 and TRBJ2-3; D is ambiguous. V was shortened by 10 bases and J by 0 bases, with 17 bases between the two germline ends. This CDR3 region has 15 residues. The germline gives CDR1 LNHDA, CDR2 SQIVND (reference sequence). The chain's CDR3 is CATSGSPASTDTQYF. DNA for the CDR3: TGTGCCACCTCGGGCTCACCAGCGAGCACAGATACGCAGTATTTT.

This clonotype was seen repeatedly, ten times or more. CDR3 sequence reads: CASSLGQGTPLHF. The CDR3 nucleotides are TGTGCCAGCAGCTTGGGACAGGGAACACCCCTCCACTTT. The rearrangement uses TRBV7-2 and TRBJ1-6; 9 nucleotides align to TRBD1. Looked up from germline, CDR1 is SGHTA and CDR2 is FQGNSA. J gave up 11 bases and V 3 bases, and 2 bases lay outside the gene matches. This CDR3 is built from 13 residues. The whole variable domain, filled in from reference TRBV7-2 and TRBJ1-6, reads GAGVSQSPSNKVTEKGKDVELRCDPISGHTALYWYRQSLGQGLEFLIYFQGNSAPDKSGLPSDRFSAERTGGSVSTLTIQRTQQEDSAVYLCASSLGQGTPLHFGNGTRLTVT.

The genes are TRBV6-1 and TRBJ1-3; D is undetermined. The germline V gene has CDR1 MNHNS and CDR2 SASEGT. Trimming took 3 bases from V and 0 from J, leaving 9 bases between them. This CDR3 is 15 amino acids long. The chain's CDR3 is CASSEALSSGNTIYF. The CDR3 bases are TGTGCCAGCAGTGAGGCGTTAAGCTCTGGAAACACCATATATTTT.

A few counts support this clonotype. This sequence joins TRBV6-5 and TRBJ2-3; possibly TRBD1 for D (6 bases). Germline V lookup: CDR1 MNHEY, CDR2 SVGAGI. V lost 0 bases and J 1 base, leaving 14 bases between the germline ends. The CDR3 consists of 17 residues. In nucleotides, the CDR3 is TGTGCCAGCAGTTACTCCCAGAGGGGGAAGCGCACAGATACGCAGTATTTT. Amino acid sequence: CASSYSQRGKRTDTQYF.

This clonotype was observed a handful of times. The V and J genes are TRBV11-1 and TRBJ2-1; 8 positions match TRBD1. Trimming removed 1 base from V and 8 bases from J; junction bases left unmatched: 4. From germline, CDR1 is SGHAT and CDR2 FQDESV (reference sequence). This CDR3 has 14 residues. CDR3 bases: TGTGCCAGCAGCTTAGTGAGACAGGGGTATGAGCAGTTCTTC. Amino acids: CASSLVRQGYEQFF.

This clonotype was seen repeatedly, ten times or more. This chain uses TRBV4-1 with TRBJ2-1; a weak D match, TRBD2 (6 bases). This CDR3 is 16 amino acids long. Trimming removed 0 bases from V and 3 bases from J, with 12 bases in between. In germline, CDR1 is MGHRA, CDR2 YSYEKL. This chain's CDR3 is CASSQELSGYYNEQFF. DNA of the CDR3: TGCGCCAGCAGCCAAGAGCTGAGCGGGTACTACAATGAGCAGTTCTTC.

The V call is TRBV4-3, the J call TRBJ1-5, with TRBD1 matching 7 bases. The CDR3 is 16 amino acids. The V gene's germline CDR1 is LGHNA and CDR2 YSLEER. V shed 3 bases, J shed 0 bases, and the junction held 5 bases outside the gene matches. Written as DNA, the CDR3 is TGCGCCAGCAGCCAGACAGGGTTTTATAGCAATCAGCCCCAGCATTTT. Translation gives CASSQTGFYSNQPQHF.

The chain uses TRBV7-3 and TRBJ1-1, with D possibly matching TRBD1 (5 bases). The CDR3 contains 14 residues. The germline V and J ends were trimmed by 3 bases and 0 bases, with 8 bases remaining between them. Germline V gives CDR1 SGHTA, CDR2 FQGTGA. The CDR3 region is CASSFATVNTEAFF. In DNA, the CDR3 is TGTGCCAGCAGCTTTGCGACAGTGAACACTGAAGCTTTCTTT.

The chain uses TRBV18 and TRBJ2-7; D not certain. Trimming removed 0 bases from V and 0 bases from J, with 6 bases in between. The CDR3 length is 14 residues. The V gene's germline CDR1 is KGHSH and CDR2 LQKENI. CDR3 protein: CASSPPASSYEQYF. CDR3 nucleotide sequence: TGTGCCAGCTCACCACCGGCCTCCTCCTACGAGCAGTACTTC.

This clonotype occurred many times. The chain links TRBV30 to TRBJ1-5, with D possibly matching TRBD1 (6 bases). The V gene's germline CDR1 is GTSNPN and CDR2 SVGIG (reference sequence). V was shortened by 2 bases and J by 3 bases, with 11 bases between the two germline ends. The CDR3 covers 14 residues. The CDR3 DNA reads TGTGCCTGGAGTTTAGGGGGTTACAATCAGCCCCAGCATTTT. This codes for CAWSLGGYNQPQHF.

This clonotype was recorded many times. This chain uses TRBV11-2 with TRBJ2-1; 12 bases map to TRBD2. Germline V lookup: CDR1 SGHAT, CDR2 FQNNGV. The CDR3 totals 18 residues. V was clipped by 1 base and J by 2 bases; unmatched bases: 6. The CDR3 reads CASSLVPLAGGPYNEQFF. The CDR3 DNA is TGTGCCAGCAGCTTAGTTCCGCTAGCGGGAGGGCCCTACAATGAGCAGTTCTTC.

This clonotype was detected many times. The CDR3 reads CASSLSGTSGTQYF. DNA of the CDR3: TGTGCCAGCAGTTTGTCCGGGACTAGCGGTACGCAGTATTTT. J is TRBJ2-3 and V is TRBV28, with TRBD2 identical over 11 bases. Germline V CDR1 and CDR2: MDHEN, SYDVKM. CDR3 length: 14 residues. With 3 bases clipped from V and 8 bases from J, the junction kept 4 bases outside the gene matches.

This clonotype occurred many times. The V and J genes are TRBV28 and TRBJ1-2; D possibly corresponds to TRBD1 (5 bases). The V end was cut by 5 bases, the J end by 8 bases, with 21 bases between. The CDR3 runs 15 residues. Germline loops: CDR1 MDHEN, CDR2 SYDVKM. CDR3 in amino acids: CASSRSGRVKVGYTF. The CDR3 nucleotides read TGTGCCAGCAGTCGATCGGGACGGGTGAAAGTGGGCTACACCTTC.

The chain couples TRBV6-1 to TRBJ2-2; 10 bases are shared with TRBD2. The germline CDR1 and CDR2 sequences are MNHNS and SASEGT. J gave up 7 bases and V 5 bases, and 4 bases lay outside the gene matches. The CDR3 is made up of 14 amino acids. CDR3 amino acids: CASSLAGVYGELFF. The CDR3, as DNA: TGTGCCAGCAGTCTAGCGGGAGTTTACGGGGAGCTGTTTTTT.

This clonotype was counted many times. This chain connects TRBV2 to TRBJ2-3, with 13 bases fitting TRBD2. The length of the CDR3 is 14 residues. J was trimmed by 3 bases and V by 11 bases; bases with no gene match: 5. Germline V lookup: CDR1 SNHLY, CDR2 FYNNEI. In DNA form, the CDR3 reads TGTGCCGGGACTAGCGGGACCGGGACAGATACGCAGTATTTT. It codes for CAGTSGTGTDTQYF.

The V gene is TRBV10-3, the J gene TRBJ1-1; 9 nucleotides match TRBD1. V shed 11 bases, J shed 1 base, and the junction held 8 bases outside the gene matches. CDR1 is ENHRY and CDR2 is SYGVKD in the germline V gene. This CDR3 has 14 amino acids. The CDR3 loop reads CAASPGQGNTEAFF. As DNA, the CDR3 is TGTGCCGCCTCCCCGGGACAGGGGAACACTGAAGCTTTCTTT.

This clonotype was detected ten times or more. The V gene is TRBV3-1, the J gene TRBJ2-5; 8 bases are a match to TRBD1. CDR3 length: 17 amino acids. The V gene's germline CDR1 is LGHDT and CDR2 YNNKEL (reference sequence). V shed 1 base and J 1 base; nucleotides not matched to a gene: 8. Written as DNA, the CDR3 is TGTGCCAGCAGCCAAGGATGGACAGGGTGGAGCCAAGAGACCCAGTACTTC. This gives the protein CASSQGWTGWSQETQYF.

This clonotype was detected ten times or more. The chain has TRBV28 and TRBJ2-7; a possible D gene is TRBD2 (6 bases). The CDR3 runs to 13 residues. V was pared by 3 bases and J by 6 bases, with 12 bases between. Germline loops: CDR1 MDHEN, CDR2 SYDVKM. The CDR3 protein is CASSFLTSSEQYF. CDR3 in DNA: TGTGCCAGCAGTTTTCTGACTAGTAGCGAGCAGTACTTC.

This clonotype has at least ten counts. The chain joins TRBV9 to TRBJ2-3, with 10 nucleotides matching TRBD2. V trimming: 4 bases; J trimming: 1 base; junction bases outside the gene matches: 6. Germline V gives CDR1 SGDLS, CDR2 YYNGEE. The CDR3 is 16 amino acids. CDR3 in DNA: TGTGCCAGCAGCTCACGGACTAGCGGTCGCACAGATACGCAGTATTTT. Translation gives CASSSRTSGRTDTQYF.

To note about this clonotype: Compared with germline, one end of the junction differs, possibly owing to a read error. This chain links TRBV28 with TRBJ2-7; TRBD1 is a possible D gene (5 bases). The CDR3 sequence is 15 residues long. The germline CDR1 and CDR2 sequences are MDHEN and SYDVKM. DNA of the CDR3: TGCGCCAGCAGTAAAGACCAGGGTCTCTCCTACGAGCAGTACTTC. It is translated as CASSKDQGLSYEQYF.

The V call is TRBV9, the J call TRBJ1-6; no clear D gene. This CDR3 is built from 13 residues. The V end lost 7 bases, the J end lost 10 bases, and 15 bases lay between the germline ends. In germline, CDR1 is SGDLS, CDR2 YYNGEE. CDR3 region: CASSEGLRSPLHF. Here the CDR3 DNA reads TGTGCCAGCTCCGAAGGGTTACGCTCACCCCTCCACTTT.

This clonotype was recorded a few times. The gene calls are TRBV24-1 and TRBJ2-1; 9 bases align to TRBD1. CDR3 length: 15 residues. V gave up 2 bases and J gave up 9 bases; unmatched junction bases: 7. Germline CDR1 and CDR2: KGHDR and SFDVKD. This chain's CDR3 is CATSDWDREKAEQFF. The CDR3 region has the DNA TGTGCCACCAGTGATTGGGACAGGGAGAAAGCTGAGCAGTTCTTC.

There are many counts of this clonotype. The chain joins TRBV13 to TRBJ2-7; 7 nucleotides agree with TRBD2. V gave up 9 bases and J gave up 1 base; unmatched junction bases: 18. The CDR3 totals 17 residues. In germline, CDR1 is PRHDT, CDR2 FYEKMQ (reference sequence). CDR3 sequence reads: CASTRRGTRLTSYEQYF. DNA for the CDR3: TGTGCCAGTACGCGGCGGGGGACCAGGCTAACGTCCTACGAGCAGTACTTC.

This clonotype was seen repeatedly, ten times or more. The chain combines TRBV2 with TRBJ2-3, with D perhaps TRBD1 (5 bases). The CDR3 contains 12 residues. V gave up 5 bases and J gave up 9 bases, with 12 bases separating them. CDR1 SNHLY and CDR2 FYNNEI come from the germline V gene. Here the CDR3 reads CASSSDSQTQYF. The CDR3 DNA sequence: TGTGCCAGCAGTTCCGACAGTCAAACGCAGTATTTT. Full variable domain (rest looked up from reference TRBV2 and TRBJ2-3): EPEVTQTPSHQVTQMGQEVILRCVPISNHLYFYWYRQILGQKVEFLVSFYNNEISEKSEIFDDQFSVERPDGSNFTLKIRSTKLEDSAMYFCASSSDSQTQYFGPGTRLTVL.

Details on this clonotype: This could be a read error, since a much larger clone is one nucleotide away. V and J are TRBV2 and TRBJ2-5; 7 bases agree with TRBD2. The CDR3 runs to 16 residues. Germline V lookup: CDR1 SNHLY, CDR2 FYNNEI. CDR3 sequence: CASSGEGSFYQETRYF. The CDR3, as DNA: TGTGCCAGCAGTGGGGAGGGTAGTTTCTACCAAGAGACCCGGTACTTC. The full variable domain, rest sourced from reference TRBV2 and TRBJ2-5, is EPEVTQTPSHQVTQMGQEVILRCVPISNHLYFYWYRQILGQKVEFLVSFYNNEISEKSEIFDDQFSVERPDGSNFTLKIRSTKLEDSAMYFCASSGEGSFYQETRYFGPGTRLLVL.

This clonotype was counted only a few times. The chain joins TRBV5-1 to TRBJ1-5; TRBD1 is a possible D gene (5 bases). This CDR3 region has 14 residues. The V end was cut by 6 bases, the J end by 9 bases, with 19 bases between. Germline CDR1 SGHRS, CDR2 YFSETQ. In nucleotides, the CDR3 is TGCGCCAGCACATTAGGGCAGGGTGGCGCGCCCCAGCATTTT. This sequence encodes CASTLGQGGAPQHF.

This clonotype was observed at least ten times. The V call is TRBV10-2, the J call TRBJ2-7; D unclear. Germline V lookup: CDR1 WSHSY, CDR2 SAAADI. The CDR3 runs to 15 residues. The germline V and J ends were trimmed by 8 bases and 7 bases, with 24 bases remaining between them. The CDR3 nucleotides read TGCGCCAGCTCCGCCATGAGTAGCCCCTCGGTGGAGCAGTACTTC. Translation gives CASSAMSSPSVEQYF.